This record looks at one T cell receptor beta chain sequence and its context. The CDR3 covers 16 residues. The data are from a study of control samples from healthy donors and cancer patients. Clones were sequenced by immunoSEQ multiplex PCR, and TCRdb holds only the in-frame ones, with some missing. This sample has 150,000 to 200,000 clones, with 90% to 95% found just once. The TCR was taken from a woman aged 30 to 39 in good health. The chain recombines TRBV21-1 with TRBJ2-1; the D call in the table, TRBD1, was not verified against the DNA. TRBV21-1 is designated a pseudogene. The sequenced sample was blood. CDR3: CASSKGGDRGDNEQFF. CDR3 DNA: TGTGCCAGCAGCAAAGGCGGGGACAGGGGGGACAATGAGCAGTTCTTC.